The clone carrying this T cell receptor beta chain was counted only a few times. PCR employed 60 Vbeta and 13 Jbeta primers. Data came from immunoSEQ multiplex PCR; TCRdb stores just in-frame clones and leaves some out. This sample yields 130,000 or so clones, of which approximately 60% are seen a single time; 2% to 2.5% belongs to the top ten. This record comes from a study of cytomegalovirus exposure and HLA in healthy donors. The V gene lost 3 bases and the J gene lost 2 bases, with 13 bases spanning the gap. This CDR3 contains 15 residues. Germline V gene lookup returns CDR1 LNHNV and CDR2 YYDKDF (reference sequence).

This TCR came from a woman aged 40 to 50 in good health and CMV-seronegative. Sequenced input: PBMCs. The chain employs TRBV15 and TRBJ2-5; possibly TRBD1 for D (5 bases). CDR3 sequence reads: CATSSRLTDQETQYF. The CDR3 nucleotides read TGTGCCACCAGCAGTCGGTTGACAGATCAAGAGACCCAGTACTTC. Full variable domain (missing parts from reference TRBV15 and TRBJ2-5): DAMVIQNPRYQVTQFGKPVTLSCSQTLNHNVMYWYQQKSSQAPKLLFHYYDKDFNNEADTPDNFQSRRPNTSFCFLDIRSPGLGDTAMYLCATSSRLTDQETQYFGPGTRLLVL.